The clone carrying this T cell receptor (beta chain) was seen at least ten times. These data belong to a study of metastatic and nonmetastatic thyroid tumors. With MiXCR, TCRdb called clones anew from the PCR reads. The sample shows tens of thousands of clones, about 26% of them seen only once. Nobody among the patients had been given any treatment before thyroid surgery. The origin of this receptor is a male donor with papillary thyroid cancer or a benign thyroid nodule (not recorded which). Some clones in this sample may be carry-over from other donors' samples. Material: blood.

CDR3: CASSLNRGRITGELFF. The CDR3 nucleotides read TGTGCCAGCAGTTTAAACAGGGGGCGGATTACCGGGGAGCTGTTTTTT. The V and J genes are TRBV28 and TRBJ2-2; 9 positions match TRBD1. CDR1 MDHEN and CDR2 SYDVKM come from the germline V gene. V gave up 2 bases and J gave up 5 bases; unmatched junction bases: 6. This CDR3 region has 16 residues.